This T cell receptor (beta chain) was documented in a study of CD8 T cells in Susac syndrome (dated by TCRdb to 2018 to 2020). With respect to the entire study: Of the Susac syndrome patients who were sequenced, roughly 8 were in clinical remission while about six had clinically active disease. At blood withdrawal, Susac syndrome patients were either therapy-naive, taking corticosteroids (in some cases with IVIg as well), or taking IVIg alone. Whether CD8+ T cell activation and differentiation in Susac syndrome was antigen driven was tested using repertoire sequencing. The study compared CD8+ T cell repertoire clonality among over 9 healthy donors, 14 Susac syndrome patients and about 16 multiple sclerosis patients.

The V and J ends are trimmed by 4 bases and 4 bases, leaving 11 bases between them. From the cysteine through the phenylalanine, the CDR3 covers 13 amino acids. The only DNA kept is the CDR3, 39 bases in frame from the first base. Looking up the germline V gene (reference sequence) yields CDR1 SEHNR and CDR2 FQNEAQ. What the research found in general, with its limitations: Clonal expansion was seen in Susac syndrome CD8+ repertoires, peaking in CD8+ TEMRA cells and being greater in clinically active patients than in remitting ones. The number of individuals in the TCR sequencing and HLA analysis was recognized as being relatively small. Looking at Susac-specific public clones, the researchers identified some 15 in the total CD8+ repertoire and roughly 5 in the CD8+ TEMRA repertoire.

Note on this clonotype: It lacks a known antigen. Within one base of it there is no much larger clone, and no base qualities were kept.

RNA was extracted with the RNeasy kit and about 0.5 to 1 ug was reverse transcribed using random hexamers. The immunoSEQ multiplex PCR assay, which covers 54 Vbeta and 13 Jbeta segments, was used to amplify TCR beta CDR3 regions. To correct PCR amplification bias, a synthetic template baseline was used for both primer optimization and computational correction. The authors' analysis ran thus. Reads were assigned to V, D and J genes according to IMGT and analyzed in immunoSEQ Analyzer, with only productive sequences retained. Clonality was computed as one minus Shannon entropy normalized by log2 of the number of productive unique sequences. Public and private clones were assessed among the 100 most prevalent clones of each patient and control. Clones were defined as Susac-specific if absent from the healthy and MS cohorts, from some 1,000 published viral clones and from other ImmuneACCESS disease sequences. TCRdb applied fastp at Q25 and MiXCR to the public reads, then kept only in-frame beta chains. Duplicate CDR3 protein sequences are folded into a single record with the most common DNA and genes. These V and J calls derive from TCRdb rather than the authors' analysis. The sample profile shows some 110,000 distinct CDR3 sequences; roughly 94% of them were found once. The ten largest clonotypes hold roughly 0.29% of the sample.

High-throughput TCR beta sequencing profiled peripheral blood CD8+ and CD4+ T cells from healthy donors, Susac syndrome patients and multiple sclerosis patients. Susac syndrome patients met recently defined diagnostic criteria for definite or probable disease. CD8+ TEMRA cells were enriched by FACS, while bulk CD8+ and CD4+ T cells were purified by magnetic negative isolation. Blood was drawn into EDTA tubes, processed within 24 hours, and PBMCs were isolated by density gradient centrifugation. PBMCs intended for TCR sequencing were frozen in liquid nitrogen and were later thawed in a 37 degrees C water bath. The sorted or isolated CD4+, CD8+ and CD8+ TEMRA cells reached a purity of at least 90%.

This receptor chain uses TRBV7-9 and TRBJ2-7; the D assignment is uncertain and may be TRBD1 or TRBD2, with 6 bases supporting each. The clonotype comes from a human donor with Susac syndrome. Sequences were obtained from CD8+ T cells from PBMCs. The CDR3 here reads CASSSGALYEQYF. The DNA reads as follows: TGTGCCAGCAGCTCGGGGGCCTTGTACGAGCAGTACTTC.